The next 22 T cell receptor beta chains were all read from a single sample in a study of T cells after yellow fever vaccination (dated by TCRdb to about 2019). The sample's treatment or condition label, in plain terms: live attenuated yellow fever vaccine strain. Library creation used 5' RACE. The sequencer was an Illumina HiSeq 2500. The raw public reads went through TCRdb reprocessing: fastp at Q25, MiXCR clone calling, in-frame beta chains kept. CDR3 protein duplicates are merged, each entry listing the most common genes and DNA. This sample gives around 550,000 distinct CDR3 sequences in total; about 19% of them show up just once. Roughly 13% of the sample is in the top ten clones. This specimen was PBMCs, taken 15 days after the yellow fever booster vaccination. These receptors came from a man aged 25-40 years who received the YFV17D yellow fever vaccine.

A few counts support this clonotype. This chain connects TRBV12-3 or TRBV12-4 to TRBJ2-7, with unresolved D. The V gene lost 4 bases and the J gene lost 2 bases, with 18 bases spanning the gap. The CDR3 sequence is 16 residues long. CDR3 amino acids: CASSSSGPHIPYEQYF. CDR3 nucleotide sequence: TGTGCCAGCAGTTCTTCCGGGCCCCACATCCCCTACGAGCAGTACTTC.

This chain uses TRBV3-1 with TRBJ2-5; D ambiguous. Germline values: CDR1 LGHDT, CDR2 YNNKEL (reference sequence). CDR3 length equals 15 residues. V gave up 11 bases and J gave up 3 bases, with 22 bases separating them. The CDR3 spells CACWQRPELEETQYF. CDR3 nucleotide sequence: TGTGCCTGCTGGCAGAGACCGGAGCTCGAAGAGACCCAGTACTTC.

The chain uses TRBV20-1 and TRBJ2-3; D call uncertain. The germline CDR1 and CDR2 sequences are DFQATT and SNEGSKA (reference sequence). The CDR3 has 10 residues. V was clipped by 4 bases and J by 6 bases, with 5 bases between them. This CDR3 reads CSAIGDTQYF. The CDR3 DNA follows: TGCAGTGCTATTGGTGATACGCAGTATTTT.

This chain connects TRBV4-3 to TRBJ1-4, with D possibly being TRBD1 (5 bases). Trimming took off 2 bases at V and 8 bases at J, with 9 bases between the two ends. The CDR3 consists of 13 residues. The germline V gene encodes CDR1 LGHNA and CDR2 YSLEER. CDR3 protein: CASSQKGNEKLFF. CDR3 coding DNA: TGCGCCAGCAGCCAAAAGGGGAACGAAAAACTGTTTTTT.

The chain joins TRBV5-8 to TRBJ2-6; D call uncertain. CDR1 is SGHTS, CDR2 YDEGEE, per germline. The CDR3 runs 14 residues. Trimming took off 0 bases at V and 7 bases at J, with 8 bases between the two ends. CDR3 loop: CASSLDVEANVLTF. In nucleotides, the CDR3 is TGTGCCAGCAGCTTGGACGTGGAAGCCAACGTCCTGACTTTC.

The V and J genes are TRBV20-1 and TRBJ1-1; TRBD1 might be the D (6 bases). This CDR3 region has 12 residues. Per germline, CDR1 DFQATT and CDR2 SNEGSKA (reference sequence). V was pared by 8 bases and J by 8 bases, with 18 bases between. The CDR3 is CSPAWGQHEAFF. The CDR3 DNA sequence: TGCAGTCCCGCCTGGGGGCAGCACGAAGCTTTCTTT.

This clonotype came up a few times. The chain recombines TRBV12-3 or TRBV12-4 with TRBJ2-3; the D is unclear. This CDR3 has 14 amino acids. Deletions cut 6 bases from V and 4 bases from J, with 14 bases between. CDR3 in DNA: TGTGCCAGCAGACCGGGCCCCGCCGCAGATACGCAGTATTTT. Translation: CASRPGPAADTQYF.

The chain links TRBV6-5 to TRBJ2-3; weak D call: TRBD2 (5 bases). The CDR3 loop spans 19 amino acids. V gave up 0 bases and J gave up 1 base, with 20 bases separating them. Per germline, CDR1 MNHEY and CDR2 SVGAGI. The CDR3 protein is CASSYSYLRGVGRTDTQYF. The CDR3 region has the DNA TGTGCCAGCAGTTACTCTTACCTCCGGGGAGTCGGCCGCACAGATACGCAGTATTTT.

This clonotype was picked up a small number of times. The chain is built from TRBV6-2 or TRBV6-3 and TRBJ2-2; a weak D match, TRBD1 (7 bases). The length of the CDR3 is 16 residues. CDR1 is MNHEY and CDR2 is SVGEGT in the germline V gene. The V end was cut by 5 bases, the J end by 4 bases, with 17 bases between. The CDR3 coding sequence is TGTGCCAGCAGTCCCCCAGGGGGGCCGGGCACCGGGGAGCTGTTTTTT. This encodes CASSPPGGPGTGELFF.

This clonotype has a handful of counts. The chain combines TRBV30 with TRBJ2-2; maybe TRBD1 (6 bases). The CDR3 spans 15 residues. Trimming cost V 3 bases and J 4 bases, with 15 bases left between them. CDR1 is GTSNPN, CDR2 SVGIG, per germline (reference sequence). CDR3 loop: CAWRKLVQGTGELFF. The DNA for the CDR3 is TGTGCCTGGAGGAAATTAGTACAGGGCACCGGGGAGCTGTTTTTT.

This clonotype was recorded many times. The CDR3 spells CSARPRTSTDTQYF. DNA for the CDR3: TGCAGTGCTAGACCCAGGACTAGCACAGATACGCAGTATTTT. The rearrangement uses TRBV20-1 and TRBJ2-3, with D perhaps TRBD2 (5 bases). The CDR3 spans 14 residues. Germline lookup yields CDR1 DFQATT and CDR2 SNEGSKA (reference sequence). With 2 bases removed from V and 0 bases from J, the gap between germline ends came to 9 bases.

The J gene is TRBJ2-1, the V gene TRBV4-1, with D tentatively TRBD2 (5 bases). V was pared by 0 bases and J by 6 bases, with 12 bases between. The V gene's germline CDR1 is MGHRA and CDR2 YSYEKL. CDR3 length equals 15 residues. DNA of the CDR3: TGCGCCAGCAGCCAAGATTCGGGGAGAACCAATGAGCAGTTCTTC. It specifies CASSQDSGRTNEQFF.

This clonotype was counted between two and nine times. The rearrangement uses TRBV2 and TRBJ2-7; either TRBD1 or TRBD2 may supply D (5 bases each). This CDR3 has 16 residues. Germline V lookup: CDR1 SNHLY, CDR2 FYNNEI. Trimming removed 4 bases at V and 1 base at J, with 17 bases between. The CDR3 nucleotides read TGTGCCAGCAGTGTAGACGTATACGGGACGTCCTACGAGCAGTACTTC. Its translation is CASSVDVYGTSYEQYF.

This clonotype was recorded a few times. This sequence joins TRBV12-3 or TRBV12-4 and TRBJ2-2; 9 bases line up with TRBD2. With V trimmed by 3 bases and J by 4 bases, 6 bases remained unmatched. There are 16 residues in the CDR3. The CDR3 coding sequence is TGTGCCAGCAGTTTTGGAAGCGGGAGGCCCACCGGGGAGCTGTTTTTT. Protein product: CASSFGSGRPTGELFF.

This clonotype was counted between two and nine times. The chain couples TRBV19 to TRBJ2-7; D not certain. CDR1 is LNHDA, CDR2 SQIVND, per germline (reference sequence). CDR3 length: 14 amino acids. V was cut by 4 bases and J by 1 base, with 11 bases left in between. This chain's CDR3 is CASSKPDKSYEQYF. The CDR3 region has the DNA TGTGCCAGTAGTAAACCAGATAAGTCCTACGAGCAGTACTTC.

The V gene is TRBV15, the J gene TRBJ1-5; D remains unclear. There are 14 residues in the CDR3. V lost 5 bases to trimming and J lost 0 bases, with 8 bases between them. The V gene's germline CDR1 is LNHNV and CDR2 YYDKDF (reference sequence). This CDR3 reads CATSPPNSNQPQHF. The CDR3 DNA is TGTGCCACCAGCCCCCCCAATAGCAATCAGCCCCAGCATTTT.

This chain uses TRBV3-1 with TRBJ2-7; no clear D. Trimming took 2 bases from V and 5 from J, leaving 7 bases between them. CDR1 and CDR2 (germline): LGHDT, YNNKEL (reference sequence). This CDR3 comprises 12 residues. DNA of the CDR3: TGTGCCAGCAGCCAAAGTTATGACGAGCAGTACTTC. It translates to CASSQSYDEQYF.

This clonotype was counted between two and nine times. The chain combines TRBV5-1 with TRBJ1-1, with a tentative D call TRBD1 (5 bases). V dropped 4 bases and J dropped 2 bases, with 12 bases sitting between them. The CDR3 contains 14 residues. The V gene's germline CDR1 is SGHRS and CDR2 YFSETQ. The CDR3 loop reads CASSPSQGNTEAFF. The CDR3 coding sequence is TGCGCCAGCAGCCCATCCCAGGGTAACACTGAAGCTTTCTTT.

V gene TRBV20-1 combines with J gene TRBJ2-5, with D hard to call. V was trimmed by 3 bases and J by 9 bases, leaving 11 bases between them. CDR3 length equals 11 residues. CDR1 is DFQATT and CDR2 is SNEGSKA in the germline V gene (reference sequence). DNA of the CDR3: TGCAGTGCTAGGACCGACGTGGCCCAGTACTTC. It translates to CSARTDVAQYF.

The rearrangement joins TRBV20-1 to TRBJ2-7; D is possibly TRBD2 (6 bases). The length of the CDR3 is 12 residues. Looked up from germline, CDR1 is DFQATT and CDR2 is SNEGSKA (reference sequence). Trimming pared 6 bases from V and 5 bases from J, leaving 14 bases between. The CDR3 region has the DNA TGCAGTGCAGCCGGGGGATCTGACGAGCAGTACTTC. Translated: CSAAGGSDEQYF.

This clonotype turned up a few times. The chain joins TRBV5-5 to TRBJ2-2, with TRBD2 matching over 11 bases. Germline CDR1 reads SGHKS; CDR2 reads YYEKEE (reference sequence). The CDR3 consists of 16 residues. Trimming took 2 bases from V and 6 from J; bases not matched to a gene: 6. The CDR3 reads CASSLLAGVSSGELFF. In nucleotides, the CDR3 is TGTGCCAGCAGCTTACTAGCGGGAGTTAGTTCCGGGGAGCTGTTTTTT.

CDR3 sequence reads: CASSQDLAGAEQFF. CDR3 sequence (DNA): TGTGCCAGCAGCCAAGATCTAGCGGGGGCTGAGCAGTTCTTC. The genes are TRBV14 and TRBJ2-1; 10 positions match TRBD2. There are 14 residues in the CDR3. The germline gives CDR1 SGHDN, CDR2 FVKESK. The V segment lost 0 bases and the J segment 9 bases; nucleotides outside the gene matches: 2.